The 20 T cell receptor beta chains listed next were all sequenced from one sample in a study of blood T cell repertoires in COVID-19. This table comes from immunoSEQ multiplex PCR, and its TCRdb copy is limited to in-frame clones, with some not included. The sample comprises about 300,000 clones, around nine tenths of which are singletons, and 4.5% to 6.5% rests with the top ten. Sequences were obtained from PBMCs or T cells enriched from blood (not recorded which). The receptors stem from a man in his sixties who had recovered from COVID-19.

The chain couples TRBV24-1 to TRBJ1-3; 7 nucleotides match TRBD1. The CDR3 has 14 residues. V lost 12 bases and J lost 0; bases outside the gene matches: 7. CDR1 and CDR2 (germline): KGHDR, SFDVKD. The CDR3 protein is CAARQGSSGNTIYF. Here the CDR3 DNA reads TGTGCCGCGCGACAGGGTTCCTCTGGAAACACCATATATTTT.

The gene calls are TRBV18 and TRBJ1-5; a weak D match, TRBD1 (5 bases). V lost 1 base and J 7 bases, leaving 8 bases between the germline ends. Germline V gene data show CDR1 as KGHSH and CDR2 as LQKENI. The CDR3 has 13 residues. This chain's CDR3 is CASSPRQGQPQHF. The CDR3 DNA sequence: TGTGCCAGCTCACCACGGCAGGGCCAGCCCCAGCATTTT.

This clone was seen a few times. This chain joins TRBV11-2 and TRBJ1-3, with D hard to call. The CDR3 is 13 residues long. The V gene lost 2 bases and the J gene lost 9 bases, with 11 bases spanning the gap. Germline V lookup: CDR1 SGHAT, CDR2 FQNNGV. CDR3 in amino acids: CASSLSTIGTIYF. The CDR3 DNA reads TGTGCCAGCAGCTTATCCACAATTGGCACCATATATTTT.

J is TRBJ2-4 and V is TRBV3-1 (or the pseudogene TRBV3-2); possible D gene TRBD2, 6 bases. The CDR3 length is 14 residues. V lost 5 bases, J lost 3 bases, and 11 bases lay in between. Germline V CDR1 and CDR2: LGHDT, YNNKEL (reference sequence). As DNA, the CDR3 is TGTGCCAGCAGCTTAGCGGCCCACAAAAACATTCAGTACTTC. It codes for CASSLAAHKNIQYF.

The gene calls are TRBV7-8 and TRBJ1-5, with D hard to call. The V end was cut by 0 bases, the J end by 0 bases, with 12 bases between. Looked up from germline, CDR1 is SGHVS and CDR2 is FQNEAQ. The CDR3 totals 17 residues. CDR3 nucleotide sequence: TGTGCCAGCAGCTTAGCGGCGGCCAGTTATAGCAATCAGCCCCAGCATTTT. This encodes CASSLAAASYSNQPQHF.

This chain joins TRBV5-1 and TRBJ2-7, with 8 bases fitting TRBD1. The CDR3 totals 14 residues. Germline V CDR1 and CDR2: SGHRS, YFSETQ. With 4 bases clipped from V and 1 base from J, the junction kept 4 bases outside the gene matches. Written as DNA, the CDR3 is TGCGCCAGCAGCATAGGACAGGGATCCTACGAGCAGTACTTC. Encoded protein: CASSIGQGSYEQYF.

J is TRBJ1-5 and V is TRBV28; TRBD1 is a possible D gene (6 bases). V was clipped by 10 bases and J by 0 bases, with 16 bases between them. Per the germline V gene, CDR1 is MDHEN and CDR2 is SYDVKM. CDR3 size: 15 residues. CDR3 residues: CATPGGANSNQPQHF. CDR3 in DNA: TGTGCCACTCCCGGGGGGGCTAATAGCAATCAGCCCCAGCATTTT.

The J gene is TRBJ1-2, the V gene TRBV5-4; 7 positions match TRBD1. Germline CDR1 and CDR2: SGHNT and YYREEE (reference sequence). V dropped 6 bases and J dropped 3; count of bases not matched to a gene: 8. The CDR3 extends over 14 amino acids. CDR3 protein: CASTASTGYYGYTF. The CDR3, as DNA: TGTGCCAGCACAGCTTCGACAGGGTACTATGGCTACACCTTC.

In its sample, this clone was seen once. The genes are TRBV6-4 and TRBJ2-1; tentative D call: TRBD1 (6 bases). V was clipped by 4 bases and J by 6 bases, with 16 bases between them. The CDR3 extends over 15 amino acids. The germline gives CDR1 MRHNA, CDR2 SNTAGT. The CDR3 reads CASSVFGGAGNEQFF. The CDR3 bases are TGTGCCAGCAGTGTTTTTGGGGGCGCGGGCAATGAGCAGTTCTTC.

The chain is built from TRBV29-1 and TRBJ2-7; no reliable D call. The CDR3 loop spans 13 amino acids. Trimming left V 0 bases short and J 2 bases short, with 8 bases between. From germline, CDR1 is SQVTM and CDR2 ANQGSEA. Written as DNA, the CDR3 is TGCAGCGTTGAAGATGAGGAAACCTACGAGCAGTACTTC. This gives the protein CSVEDEETYEQYF.

This rearrangement joins TRBV14 to TRBJ2-4; TRBD2 matches at 8 bases. This CDR3 has 16 residues. Germline V CDR1 and CDR2: SGHDN, FVKESK. V shed 4 bases and J 1 base; nucleotides not matched to a gene: 6. CDR3 sequence: CASSLGGGSAKNIQYF. The CDR3 coding sequence is TGTGCCAGCAGCCTCGGGGGGGGCTCGGCCAAAAACATTCAGTACTTC.

The V gene is TRBV3-1 (or the pseudogene TRBV3-2), the J gene TRBJ2-1; TRBD2 is a possible D gene (5 bases). This CDR3 spans 16 amino acids. Per germline, CDR1 LGHDT and CDR2 YNNKEL (reference sequence). Deletions cut 1 base from V and 9 bases from J, with 19 bases between. The CDR3 here is CASSQVGGFGAVEQFF. The CDR3, as DNA: TGTGCCAGCAGCCAAGTTGGCGGCTTCGGAGCGGTTGAGCAGTTCTTC.

This sequence joins TRBV28 and TRBJ2-7; 12 nucleotides line up with TRBD1. CDR3 size: 14 residues. J was trimmed by 13 bases and V by 4 bases; bases with no gene match: 11. Per the germline V gene, CDR1 is MDHEN and CDR2 is SYDVKM. CDR3 region: CASSSFPRDRGPYF. The DNA of the CDR3 is TGTGCCAGCAGTTCCTTCCCCAGGGACAGGGGGCCTTACTTC.

The CDR3 reads CASSLGRDTEAFF. The CDR3 bases are TGTGCCAGCTCACTCGGGAGAGACACTGAAGCTTTCTTT. The chain has TRBV18 and TRBJ1-1; D ambiguous. Between the trimmed V and J ends, which lost 4 bases and 3 bases, there was a span of 9 bases. The V gene's germline CDR1 is KGHSH and CDR2 LQKENI. The CDR3 has 13 residues.

The chain carries TRBV3-1 (or the pseudogene TRBV3-2) and TRBJ1-6; TRBD1 matches 8 bases. CDR3 size: 16 residues. Looked up from germline, CDR1 is LGHDT and CDR2 is YNNKEL (reference sequence). V was clipped by 1 base and J by 7 bases; unmatched bases: 6. CDR3 amino acids: CASSQAAGGRNSPLHF. The CDR3 DNA reads as TGTGCCAGCAGCCAAGCGGCAGGGGGCAGAAATTCACCCCTCCACTTT.

This clone came up once. The V gene is TRBV7-2, the J gene TRBJ1-1, with D perhaps TRBD1 (5 bases). Germline CDR1 SGHTA, CDR2 FQGNSA. V lost 1 base, J lost 0 bases, and 12 bases lay in between. This CDR3 contains 16 residues. The chain's CDR3 is CASSLGGGGLNTEAFF. CDR3 nucleotide sequence: TGTGCCAGCAGCTTAGGGGGCGGGGGTTTGAACACTGAAGCTTTCTTT. The complete variable domain, with remaining parts taken from reference TRBV7-2 and TRBJ1-1, reads GAGVSQSPSNKVTEKGKDVELRCDPISGHTALYWYRQSLGQGLEFLIYFQGNSAPDKSGLPSDRFSAERTGGSVSTLTIQRTQQEDSAVYLCASSLGGGGLNTEAFFGQGTRLTVV.

The chain links TRBV3-1 (or the pseudogene TRBV3-2) to TRBJ2-7; D may be TRBD1 (6 bases). The V and J ends lost 2 bases and 4 bases respectively, with 9 bases between them. CDR3 length equals 13 residues. From germline, CDR1 is LGHDT and CDR2 YNNKEL (reference sequence). CDR3 region: CASSQQGSYEQYF. DNA for the CDR3: TGTGCCAGCAGCCAACAGGGGTCTTACGAGCAGTACTTC.

This clone was detected only once. The V call is TRBV2, the J call TRBJ2-1, with 10 nucleotides matching TRBD1. The V segment lost 3 bases and the J segment 5 bases; nucleotides outside the gene matches: 4. The CDR3 totals 15 residues. CDR1 is SNHLY and CDR2 is FYNNEI in the germline V gene. The CDR3 sequence is CASSDRTGGNNEQFF. The CDR3 DNA reads as TGTGCCAGCAGTGATAGGACAGGGGGTAACAATGAGCAGTTCTTC.

This clone was counted only a few times. V gene TRBV28 combines with J gene TRBJ2-4; TRBD2 aligns across 9 bases. The CDR3 has 15 residues. With 2 bases clipped from V and 9 bases from J, the junction kept 8 bases outside the gene matches. CDR1 is MDHEN, CDR2 SYDVKM, per germline. CDR3 coding DNA: TGTGCCAGCAGTTTAATGACTAGCGGAGGTGGCATTCAGTACTTC. Its translation is CASSLMTSGGGIQYF.

The V and J genes are TRBV2 and TRBJ2-7; 15 bases align to TRBD2. The CDR3 runs to 15 residues. Germline loops: CDR1 SNHLY, CDR2 FYNNEI. J was trimmed by 6 bases and V by 6 bases; bases with no gene match: 6. CDR3 DNA sequence: TGTGCCAGCAGCGGGACTAGCGGGAGGCGCAGCGAGCAGTACTTC. Its translation: CASSGTSGRRSEQYF.